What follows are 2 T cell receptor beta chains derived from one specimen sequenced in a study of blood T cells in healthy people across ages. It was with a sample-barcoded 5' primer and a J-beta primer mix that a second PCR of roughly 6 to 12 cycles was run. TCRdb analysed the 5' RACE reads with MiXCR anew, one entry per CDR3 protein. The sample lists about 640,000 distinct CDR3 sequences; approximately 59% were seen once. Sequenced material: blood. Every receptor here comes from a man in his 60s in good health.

CDR3 nucleotides: TGTGCCAGCAGTGACACCCGGGACAGCATGTTTAACTATGGCTACACCTTC. Protein sequence: CASSDTRDSMFNYGYTF. This chain joins TRBV6-1 and TRBJ1-2, with TRBD1 matching over 7 bases. The CDR3 covers 17 residues. The ends lost 3 bases at V and 1 base at J; junction bases unmatched: 11. Germline V lookup: CDR1 MNHNS, CDR2 SASEGT.

The CDR3 reads CSAPPQGRQTQYF. Written as DNA, the CDR3 is TGCAGTGCTCCCCCTCAGGGTCGGCAGACCCAGTACTTC. This chain uses TRBV20-1 with TRBJ2-5, with TRBD1 as a possible D gene (5 bases). The CDR3 is made up of 13 amino acids. Per germline, CDR1 DFQATT and CDR2 SNEGSKA (reference sequence). Trimming removed 5 bases at V and 6 bases at J, with 16 bases between.